This TCR beta chain was sequenced during a study of regulatory T cells in long-lasting Graves disease (dated by TCRdb to the early 2020s). Regarding the complete study: Patients with newly diagnosed Graves' disease had been on antithyroid drugs for under 3 months. This study used TCR sequencing and RNA sequencing of peripheral blood to compare persistent Graves' disease patients against newly diagnosed Graves' disease patients. The study was registered as a clinical trial and conducted in China. A total of 33 samples underwent TCR sequencing: about 13 from persistent and around 20 from newly diagnosed Graves' disease patients.

As concerns this clonotype: The antigen it binds to is not known. The sample holds no much larger clone one base away, and base qualities are not on file.

The CDR3 contains 12 residues, cysteine and phenylalanine counted. Only the CDR3 DNA is retained, 36 bases long and in frame from the first base. CDR1 DFQATT and CDR2 SNEGSKA are derived from the germline V gene (reference sequence). The sample's time point label, decoded: newly diagnosed GD, antithyroid drugs for less than 3 months. For both TCR sequencing and RNA sequencing, RNA was extracted from PBMCs in TRIzol. Graves' disease was diagnosed according to American Thyroid Association guidelines. Patients were recruited from an endocrinology department in Xi'an, China. Each patient gave about 10 milliliters of peripheral blood, collected in an EDTA anticoagulant tube. Ficoll Paque Plus density gradient separation was used to isolate PBMCs, and no further T cell sorting was performed. An Agilent 2100 Bioanalyzer and agarose gel were used to check RNA quality, while a NanoDrop 2000 measured RNA concentration.

The library was built by means of multiplex PCR. The instrument was an Illumina HiSeq 4000. CDR3 regions were amplified by Arm-PCR with iRepertoire HTBI primers to construct TCR beta libraries. Before sequencing, the PCR products underwent gel purification. The study's processing was this. Across samples, about 63 TRBV and roughly 15 TRBJ segments were identified and used for gene usage analysis of CDR3 amino acid clonotypes. COPE and FqMerger were used to merge the filtered high-quality paired reads into contigs. BLAST was used to align contigs to IMGT TRBV, TRBD and TRBJ reference genes, with CDR3 defined following IMGT. Any clonotype with a frequency above 0.1% was classified as a highly expanded clone. Repertoire diversity was measured by Shannon entropy, and V-J evenness by the Gini coefficient. A clonotype found in more than one individual was treated as public. TCRdb ran its own pipeline on the public reads, namely fastp trimming at Q25 and MiXCR clone calling, and kept in-frame beta chains. Rows matching on CDR3 protein sequence are summarized as one entry with the most common DNA and genes. TCRdb's processing, not the authors', yielded these V and J calls. This sample is represented by over 200,000 distinct CDR3 sequences; 18% of them were singletons. The ten largest clones add up to 12% to 15% of the sample.

Broader findings and caveats from the paper: The authors acknowledged the small sample size as a limitation that may reduce accuracy. Patients with persistent disease shared more public clonotypes (approximately 2,500) than newly diagnosed patients did (about 1,000). Preferential use of TRBV28, TRBJ1-2 and TRBJ2-5 was observed in persistent disease, whereas TRBV20-1 and TRBJ2-1 were favored in newly diagnosed disease. The study examined only peripheral blood because the primary lesion, thyroid tissue, could not be accessed. Compared with newly diagnosed patients, persistent Graves' disease patients had lower TCR Shannon entropy and fewer highly expanded clones, which suggests clonal expansion. Only the TCR beta chain was sequenced and analyzed.

This sample was also put to use in a study of T cells in Graves' hyperthyroidism and ophthalmopathy. Per that second paper: Graves' hyperthyroidism was defined as stable when no progression to ophthalmopathy occurred over 18 months of follow-up. Hyperthyroidism patients were newly diagnosed, had a disease duration of under 2 months, and were aged 18 to 65 years. Exclusion was applied to patients with uncontrolled infections, other autoimmune diseases, pregnancy or lactation. Clinical symptoms, serum thyroxine and TRAb, thyroid ultrasound, and orbital computed tomography formed the basis for the diagnoses. A first-round RT-PCR of the TCR CDR3 used the HTBI primer set with the Qiagen OneStep RT-PCR kit. Most expanded thyroid clonotypes (frequency above 0.001) were also found in blood, which suggests that blood repertoires may mirror thyroid immune responses. A 13 V-J signature model separated ophthalmopathy from stable hyperthyroidism, with approximately 87% sensitivity and about 81% specificity in cross-validation and 80%/75% in testing. In validation, the model predicted progression to ophthalmopathy a median of roughly 6.2 months before onset, with approximately 68% sensitivity and almost 75% specificity. To identify TCR V-J signatures that set the groups apart, the researchers used a discovery cohort of more than 95 patients, made up of about 44 with Graves' ophthalmopathy and 55 to 65 with stable Graves' hyperthyroidism. An independent validation cohort of fewer than 20 hyperthyroidism patients and 17 patients who later progressed to ophthalmopathy tested prospective prediction of ophthalmopathy. The 100 or so discovery patients were randomly split 7:3 into training and test sets. In more than 5 Graves' hyperthyroidism patients, the study also compared T-cell repertoires from thyroid tissue with T-cell repertoires from blood. After sampling, hyperthyroidism patients received methimazole starting at 30 mg daily, and ophthalmopathy patients received high-dose intravenous methylprednisolone. A second multiplex PCR round built the libraries, followed by size selection and purification. Sequencing of the libraries was done on an Illumina HiSeq2000 using paired-end 100 bp reads. Raw data were processed with SOAPnuke, discarding reads with adapters, uncalled bases, mean Phred below 15, or no exact constant-primer or identifier match. COPE v1.2.5 was used to merge high-quality paired reads, and clonotypes were defined as unique nucleotide sequences. MiTCR v1.1 was used to align the clonotypes against IMGT TRBV, TRBD and TRBJ reference segments. The analysis was restricted to V-J combinations with a frequency above 0.0001, which together covered 99% to 99.2% of the repertoires. A TCS score was defined as the ratio of F50 (clonal expansion) to E x V (chaos), with BLOSUM62-based TCRdist applied between CDR3 peptides within each V-J. Welch's t-statistics and random forest reduced fewer than 600 V-J features to roughly 13, which were used in a naive Bayes classifier (R e1071). Sample size was not statistically predetermined, and blinding of investigators to group allocation was not performed. According to the paper, TCR Vbeta CDR3 sequencing was carried out on over 130 peripheral blood samples, which came from 40 to 45 ophthalmopathy, under 85 hyperthyroidism and some 17 progressor patients.

This clonotype was sampled from a woman in her thirties with Graves disease. Donor details come from another sample of the same person, matched by shared clones. Sequences were derived from peripheral blood mononuclear cells (PBMCs), sampled at new diagnosis, from a patient treated with antithyroid drugs. The receptor chain draws on TRBV20-1 and TRBJ1-1; a tentative D match to TRBD1 spans 6 bases. Here is the DNA: TGCAGGGGGGGCAGGGGGAACACTGAAGCTTTCTTT. Protein translation: CRGGRGNTEAFF.